This T cell receptor beta chain originates from a study of beta chain features in type 1 diabetes. The study's findings and limits: Cells carrying high TCR expression could end up over-represented when cDNA is sequenced. TCRB CDR3s from Type 1 diabetes patients were moderately but significantly shorter in all four CD4+ subsets. VDJ junctions in type 1 diabetes patients carried more deletions and fewer insertions.

Isolated RNA was reverse transcribed in full, so expressed TCRB transcripts were sequenced. Clones were read by immunoSEQ multiplex PCR, and TCRdb kept only the in-frame ones, dropping some. The sample has approximately 600,000 clones, over 10% seen once. This CDR3 is built from 16 residues. Germline CDR1 and CDR2: SEHNR and FQNEAQ (reference sequence). After removal of 8 bases from V and 2 bases from J, the junction contained 11 bases not matched to a gene. Sorting that relied on CD45RO/CCR7/CD25/CD127/CD95/CD27 yielded CD4+ naive, central memory, regulatory and stem cell-like memory cells. Remarks on this clone: Its antigen is unknown.

The J gene is TRBJ2-2, the V gene TRBV7-9; TRBD1 matches at 7 bases. The source material was naive CD4+ T cells from blood. The TCR originated in a young man with type 1 diabetes. The chain's CDR3 is CASGKMAGGNTGELFF. CDR3 in DNA: TGTGCCAGCGGAAAGATGGCAGGGGGAAACACCGGGGAGCTGTTTTTT.